This T cell receptor beta chain was sequenced during a study of neurological immune-mediated disorders. Study-level points and caveats: While HTLV-1-associated myelopathy showed the greatest TCR clonal expansion, multiple sclerosis showed the least, falling below healthy controls. CDR3 amino acid sequences found in expanded clones were never shared across subjects, suggesting private repertoires in all groups.

The unsorted libraries were generated from a total of 2 million PBMCs, which had been stored in RNAlater at -80 C. This clonotype was found many times. Its antigen is not identified. By 5'RACE with 10-nucleotide random UMIs, the cDNA was made. TCRdb independently ran MiXCR on the 5' RACE reads; one entry per CDR3 protein. The data contain around 64,000 distinct CDR3 sequences, roughly 12% of them singletons. Germline CDR1 MDHEN, CDR2 SYDVKM. Trimming took off 7 bases at V and 7 bases at J, with 12 bases between the two ends. The CDR3 has 12 amino acids. This chain connects TRBV28 to TRBJ2-3; D might be TRBD2 (6 bases). Material for sequencing was PBMCs. This TCR came from a woman in her sixties with HTLV-1-associated myelopathy (HAM/TSP). For the CDR3, the DNA is TGTGCCAGCAAGGCGGGAAATCATACGCAGTATTTT. Encoded protein: CASKAGNHTQYF.